These 9 T cell receptor beta chains share one sample of origin, sequenced in a study of patients and donors after allogeneic stem cell transplantation (dated by TCRdb to about 2020). The library was obtained by RT-PCR. This sample was sequenced with a NextSeq 550. TCRdb reprocessing: public reads trimmed at Q25 with fastp, clones called with MiXCR, in-frame beta chains kept. Each entry merges the rows of one CDR3 protein and shows their most common DNA and genes. The sample table shows about 400,000 distinct CDR3 sequences, and approximately 16% are seen once. Around 7.2% of the sample belongs to the ten largest clones. Source material: blood, either unsorted or a sorted T cell fraction (not recorded which). These TCRs come from a human donor who was either an allogeneic HSCT recipient or a stem cell or donor lymphocyte infusion donor (not recorded which). It is not recorded whose cells these are; they may come from a transplant donor.

The V call is TRBV7-9, the J call TRBJ2-3; 9 bases agree with TRBD2. CDR1 is SEHNR and CDR2 is FQNEAQ in the germline V gene (reference sequence). V shed 2 bases and J 6 bases; nucleotides not matched to a gene: 6. The CDR3 loop spans 15 amino acids. The CDR3 loop reads CASSLSREGRDTQYF. The DNA of the CDR3 is TGTGCCAGCAGCTTATCGCGGGAGGGCCGGGATACGCAGTATTTT.

This clonotype was seen only a few times. The chain employs TRBV2 and TRBJ2-4; TRBD1 is a possible D gene (6 bases). The V gene's germline CDR1 is SNHLY and CDR2 FYNNEI. Trimming took off 3 bases at V and 0 bases at J, with 18 bases between the two ends. The CDR3 contains 18 residues. CDR3 nucleotide sequence: TGTGCCAGCAGTGACTATGGGGGCGCTTGGATAGCCAAAAACATTCAGTACTTC. Protein sequence: CASSDYGGAWIAKNIQYF.

The V call is TRBV2, the J call TRBJ2-5; 8 bases map to TRBD2. Germline values: CDR1 SNHLY, CDR2 FYNNEI. CDR3 length: 15 residues. V was clipped by 0 bases and J by 5 bases; unmatched bases: 5. The CDR3 reads CASSEARGGRETQYF. The CDR3 DNA reads as TGTGCCAGCAGTGAAGCACGGGGGGGCCGCGAGACCCAGTACTTC.

This clonotype was seen many times. The rearrangement links TRBV7-9 to TRBJ2-1; TRBD2 might be the D (6 bases). V was shortened by 6 bases and J by 8 bases, with 23 bases between the two germline ends. CDR3 length: 16 amino acids. The V gene's germline CDR1 is SEHNR and CDR2 FQNEAQ (reference sequence). CDR3 in amino acids: CASSFGEVEWGHEQFF. The CDR3, as DNA: TGTGCCAGCAGTTTCGGGGAGGTAGAGTGGGGCCATGAGCAGTTCTTC.

This clonotype was counted only a few times. The chain recombines TRBV9 with TRBJ1-1; tentative D call: TRBD1 (5 bases). Germline values: CDR1 SGDLS, CDR2 YYNGEE. The length of the CDR3 is 14 residues. Trimming removed 6 bases from V and 1 base from J, with 13 bases in between. The CDR3 nucleotides read TGTGCCAGCACCACAGGAGGACAGAACACTGAAGCTTTCTTT. Its protein product is CASTTGGQNTEAFF.

This sequence joins TRBV27 and TRBJ1-1, with 8 bases lining up with TRBD1. The CDR3 runs 14 residues. Germline lookup yields CDR1 MNHEY and CDR2 SMNVEV (reference sequence). Germline trimming cut 5 bases from V and 3 bases from J; bases unmatched to any gene: 5. CDR3 loop: CASSADRGDTEAFF. CDR3 bases: TGTGCCAGCAGTGCCGACAGGGGTGACACTGAAGCTTTCTTT.

This clonotype was picked up a small number of times. The chain is built from TRBV6-2 or TRBV6-3 and TRBJ1-1, with D hard to call. Germline loops: CDR1 MNHEY, CDR2 SVGEGT. V was clipped by 2 bases and J by 5 bases, with 15 bases between them. The CDR3 has 15 residues. CDR3 coding DNA: TGTGCCAGCAGTTACCCCCCGGGGTTGGGGACTGAAGCTTTCTTT. Translated, it gives CASSYPPGLGTEAFF.

This clonotype was observed a few times. The J gene is TRBJ2-1, the V gene TRBV11-3; D is uncertain. CDR3 size: 16 residues. Germline V gives CDR1 SGHNT, CDR2 YENEEA. Trimming took 2 bases from V and 9 from J, leaving 20 bases between them. The CDR3 region is CASSLMRTFGSGEQFF. DNA for the CDR3: TGTGCCAGCAGCTTAATGAGGACGTTCGGTAGTGGTGAGCAGTTCTTC.

The table lists this clonotype with a few counts. The rearrangement joins TRBV12-3 or TRBV12-4 to TRBJ1-5; D might be TRBD1 (6 bases). Trimming pared 5 bases from V and 7 bases from J, leaving 15 bases between. The CDR3 contains 14 residues. In nucleotides, the CDR3 is TGTGCCAGCAGTATCACAGGGATCGGGCAGCCCCAGCATTTT. Residues: CASSITGIGQPQHF.